The next 16 T cell receptor beta chains were all read from a single sample in a study of T cells in Graves' hyperthyroidism and ophthalmopathy. RNA transcripts were the template for amplifying TCR beta CDR3 regions. First-round RT-PCR with HTBI primers amplified the TCR CDR3 region. In TCRdb, the multiplex PCR reads were re-called with MiXCR into one record per CDR3 protein. The sample has approximately 330,000 distinct CDR3 sequences, approximately 15% seen once. Sequencing was performed on blood. The receptors were gathered from a woman aged 40 to 50 with Graves' ophthalmopathy.

The chain's CDR3 is CASSATAGGPYEQYF. CDR3 coding DNA: TGTGCCAGCAGCGCGACCGCGGGGGGGCCCTACGAGCAGTACTTC. This chain uses TRBV9 with TRBJ2-7; TRBD2 matches 9 bases. The CDR3 spans 15 residues. Germline V gene lookup returns CDR1 SGDLS and CDR2 YYNGEE. V lost 3 bases, J lost 2 bases, and 6 bases stayed unmatched.

This clonotype was observed many times. The V and J genes are TRBV6-1 and TRBJ2-7; D remains ambiguous. From germline, CDR1 is MNHNS and CDR2 SASEGT. V was trimmed by 6 bases and J by 0 bases, leaving 12 bases between them. This CDR3 is 14 amino acids long. CDR3 sequence (DNA): TGTGCCAGCAGCCCTCCACGCCGCTCCTACGAGCAGTACTTC. Protein: CASSPPRRSYEQYF.

The chain has TRBV20-1 and TRBJ2-5; D unclear. Germline CDR1 DFQATT, CDR2 SNEGSKA (reference sequence). CDR3 length: 14 residues. V was pared by 2 bases and J by 1 base, with 11 bases between. The CDR3 DNA reads TGCAGTGCTAGACAGTTTGAATCCCAAGAGACCCAGTACTTC. Protein product: CSARQFESQETQYF.

This clonotype was seen ten or more times. V is TRBV28 and J is TRBJ2-7; D remains unclear. V lost 7 bases and J lost 6, with 4 bases in between. CDR3 length equals 9 residues. Germline loops: CDR1 MDHEN, CDR2 SYDVKM. The CDR3 bases are TGTGCCAGCACGGGCGAGCAGTACTTC. Its protein is CASTGEQYF.

Concerning this clonotype: A junction boundary mismatches the germline segment, possibly from a read error. CDR3: CASSLATGENAKLFF. In DNA form, the CDR3 reads TGTGCCAGCTCATTAGCGACAGGAGAAAATGCAAAACTGTTTTTT. The chain employs TRBV18 and TRBJ1-4; D perhaps matches TRBD1 (6 bases). Germline V gene sequence: CDR1 KGHSH, CDR2 LQKENI. The CDR3 contains 15 residues.

The V gene is TRBV14, the J gene TRBJ2-5, with 8 bases matching TRBD2. The J segment lost 3 bases and the V segment lost 6 bases, leaving 6 bases of the junction unmatched. CDR1 SGHDN and CDR2 FVKESK come from the germline V gene. CDR3 length equals 14 residues. The CDR3 region has the DNA TGTGCCAGCAGATCGGGGGGGCCAGAAGAGACCCAGTACTTC. Protein product: CASRSGGPEETQYF.

This clonotype has just a few counts. The chain carries TRBV19 and TRBJ2-2; no firm D call. V dropped 2 bases and J dropped 6 bases, with 7 bases sitting between them. The germline gives CDR1 LNHDA, CDR2 SQIVND (reference sequence). There are 13 residues in the CDR3. The CDR3 sequence is CASSIQVPGELFF. The DNA of the CDR3 is TGTGCCAGTAGTATACAGGTCCCCGGGGAGCTGTTTTTT.

This clonotype was detected ten times or more. One end of the junction varies from germline; a read error may be responsible. The gene calls are TRBV2 and TRBJ2-1; 11 positions agree with TRBD2. Germline V gives CDR1 SNHLY, CDR2 FYNNEI. The CDR3 extends over 15 amino acids. The CDR3 region is CTSSTPGLAVNEQFF. For the CDR3, the DNA is TGTACCAGCAGTACCCCGGGACTAGCGGTCAATGAGCAGTTCTTC.

At least ten counts were recorded for this clonotype. The chain carries TRBV27 and TRBJ1-4, with D perhaps TRBD1 (5 bases). Trimming pared 6 bases from V and 4 bases from J, leaving 15 bases between. CDR3 length: 15 residues. Germline lookup yields CDR1 MNHEY and CDR2 SMNVEV (reference sequence). This CDR3 is CASSKMGTFNEKLFF. As DNA, the CDR3 is TGTGCCAGCAGCAAAATGGGGACTTTTAATGAAAAACTGTTTTTT.

This clonotype has a handful of counts. The genes are TRBV11-2 and TRBJ2-2; 7 bases are a match to TRBD1. The CDR3 is made up of 20 amino acids. Trimming cost V 5 bases and J 4 bases; bases outside gene matches: 22. CDR1 and CDR2 (germline): SGHAT, FQNNGV. The CDR3 sequence is CASSTLPGQRSTLGTGELFF. The CDR3 coding sequence is TGTGCCAGCAGCACACTCCCGGGACAGAGGTCGACGCTTGGCACCGGGGAGCTGTTTTTT.

This clonotype was counted ten times or more. The chain uses TRBV27 and TRBJ1-2, with TRBD1 identical over 7 bases. Trimming at V came to 4 bases and at J to 4 bases, leaving 3 bases not matched to a gene. The germline V gene encodes CDR1 MNHEY and CDR2 SMNVEV (reference sequence). The CDR3 loop spans 13 amino acids. Written as DNA, the CDR3 is TGTGCCAGCAGTTCCACAGGGGTCTATGGCTACACCTTC. Translation gives CASSSTGVYGYTF.

This clonotype showed up just a few times. The genes are TRBV20-1 and TRBJ1-2; D call uncertain. The germline V gene has CDR1 DFQATT and CDR2 SNEGSKA (reference sequence). The V end was cut by 6 bases, the J end by 4 bases, with 15 bases between. CDR3 length: 13 amino acids. In DNA form, the CDR3 reads TGCAGTGCACGGGCGGGGATGGGCTATGGCTACACCTTC. It encodes CSARAGMGYGYTF.

This clonotype appeared many times. The V gene is TRBV28, the J gene TRBJ1-5; D unclear. V gave up 1 base and J gave up 3 bases, with 7 bases separating them. CDR3 length: 14 residues. Germline assignment: CDR1 MDHEN and CDR2 SYDVKM. CDR3: CASSLFATNQPQHF. In nucleotides, the CDR3 is TGTGCCAGCAGTTTATTCGCGACCAATCAGCCCCAGCATTTT.

This clonotype was picked up many times. This chain uses TRBV6-1 with TRBJ2-5; 9 nucleotides match TRBD1. V dropped 6 bases and J dropped 9; count of bases not matched to a gene: 11. Germline-derived CDR1 and CDR2 are MNHNS and SASEGT. The CDR3 length is 14 residues. CDR3 DNA sequence: TGTGCCAGCAGAGAGGACAGGGGAGGTTGGGCCCAGTACTTC. It translates to CASREDRGGWAQYF.

This clonotype was counted between two and nine times. At one of its ends the junction is not consistent with the germline gene, which may arise from a read error. The gene calls are TRBV7-2 and TRBJ2-7; D tentatively fits TRBD1 or TRBD2 (5 bases each). This CDR3 comprises 15 residues. The V gene's germline CDR1 is SGHTA and CDR2 FQGNSA. The CDR3 nucleotides read TGTGCCAGCAGCTTAGAGGGGACCAGCTCCTTCGAGCAGTACTTC. Translation gives CASSLEGTSSFEQYF.

In its sample, this clonotype was seen many times. The rearrangement links TRBV6-1 to TRBJ1-1; D is unclear. The V and J ends lost 2 bases and 3 bases respectively, with 16 bases between them. The CDR3 loop spans 16 amino acids. Germline V CDR1 and CDR2: MNHNS, SASEGT. CDR3 nucleotides: TGTGCCAGCAGTGAAAAGCCTTGGGGTAGGGACACTGAAGCTTTCTTT. Its translation is CASSEKPWGRDTEAFF.